The rows below give T cell receptor beta chains drawn from one sample of a study of T-cell reconstitution after alpha-beta-depleted transplantation in children. MiXCR, applied by TCRdb to the PCR reads, yields one record per CDR3 protein. The sample lists some 600,000 distinct CDR3 sequences, roughly 13% occurring once. Sequenced here: PBMCs, mostly from graft donor cells, sampled 360 days after TCRalphabeta/CD19-depleted stem cell transplant. The source of these receptors is a male patient younger than 18 who had a stem cell transplant for acute myeloid leukemia, so the T cells may come from the graft donor. The CDR3 runs from the conserved cysteine through the conserved F or W. The D gene is left open where the match is weak. A row's size may be missing; if present it is once, few, many or a size class.

few | TRBJ1-5 | TRBV20-1 | - | TGCAGTGCTAGAGCGTTCATGGGATGGAGCAATCAGCCCCAGCATTTT | CSARAFMGWSNQPQHF
many | TRBJ2-3 | TRBV29-1 | - | TGCAGCGTTGATACGCAGGGCCCTACAGATACGCAGTATTTT | CSVDTQGPTDTQYF
few | TRBJ2-5 | TRBV7-2 | - | TGTGCCAGCAGCCCATCGAGTGCCCCTCAAGAGACCCAGTACTTC | CASSPSSAPQETQYF
few | TRBJ2-1 | TRBV30 | TRBD1 | TGTGCCTGGAGTAGCGACAGGGTTAGGGGGAATGAGCAGTTCTTC | CAWSSDRVRGNEQFF
many | TRBJ2-1 | TRBV29-1 | - | TGCAGCGTGCGGGACAGCTCCTACAATGAGCAGTTCTTC | CSVRDSSYNEQFF
- | TRBJ2-7 | TRBV30 | - | TGTGCCTGGAGTCTCGATCGGACGGTCTACGAGCAGTACTTC | CAWSLDRTVYEQYF
- | TRBJ2-7 | TRBV2 | - | TGTGCCAGCGGGTGGCCCCCGCAGGGTGAGCAGTACTTC | CASGWPPQGEQYF
few | TRBJ2-1 | TRBV7-2 | - | TGTGCCAGCAGCTTAGCGCTAAGACGGGATAGCACCTACAATGAGCAGTTCTTC | CASSLALRRDSTYNEQFF
few | TRBJ2-7 | TRBV11-2 | TRBD2 | TGTGCCAGCAGCTTCCACTTACTAGCGTTCTCCTACGAGCAGTACTTC | CASSFHLLAFSYEQYF
- | TRBJ2-3 | TRBV4-3 | TRBD2 | TGCGCCAGCAGCCAAGCTCCAGCGGGAGGAACCGCAGATACGCAGTATTTT | CASSQAPAGGTADTQYF
- | TRBJ2-1 | TRBV20-1 | TRBD2 | TGCAGTGCTAGGGTGGGGGGGAGACAGTTCTTC | CSARVGGRQFF
- | TRBJ2-1 | TRBV12-3/TRBV12-4 | - | TGTGCCAGCAGTTTAGACGGGAGCGGTTACAATGAGCAGTTCTTC | CASSLDGSGYNEQFF
- | TRBJ2-7 | TRBV19 | TRBD1 | TGTGCCAGTAGTATTCGGGTGGACAGGGGTCCATTTTCCTACGAGCAGTACTTC | CASSIRVDRGPFSYEQYF
- | TRBJ2-5 | TRBV7-2 | - | TGTGCCAGCAGCTTAGTAGCTACCGACCGCCAAGAGACCCAGTACTTC | CASSLVATDRQETQYF
few | TRBJ2-7 | TRBV25-1 | TRBD2 | TGTGCCAGCAGTTCGGGGGGGCCCGCCTACGAGCAGTACTTC | CASSSGGPAYEQYF
few | TRBJ2-1 | TRBV12-3/TRBV12-4 | TRBD2 | TGTGCCAGCAGTTCTCGACCCAGCGGGGAGCCGAATGAGCAGTTCTTC | CASSSRPSGEPNEQFF
few | TRBJ1-2 | TRBV6-2/TRBV6-3 | - | TGTGCCAGCAGTTCAGGGGCCGTCATGGGCTACACCTTC | CASSSGAVMGYTF
- | TRBJ1-5 | TRBV19 | - | TGTGCCAGTAGTAGTACAGGGATTAGCAATCAGCCCCAGCATTTT | CASSSTGISNQPQHF
- | TRBJ2-7 | TRBV4-3 | - | TGCGCCAGCAGCCAAGACAGACCTAGCTCCTACGAGCAGTACTTC | CASSQDRPSSYEQYF
few | TRBJ1-6 | TRBV7-9 | - | TGTGCCAGCAGCTTAGGAGGCGGTCTACGAACACCCCTCCACTTT | CASSLGGGLRTPLHF
few | TRBJ2-1 | TRBV10-3 | - | TGTGCCATTTCAGGGGGGGGCTCCTACAATGAGCAGTTCTTC | CAISGGGSYNEQFF
- | TRBJ2-1 | TRBV28 | - | TGTGCCAGCATGAAGATGAGCTCCTACAATGAGCAGTTCTTC | CASMKMSSYNEQFF
- | TRBJ1-3 | TRBV18 | - | TGTGCCAGCTCACCCAAGACGGAGAGCTCTGGAAACACCATATATTTT | CASSPKTESSGNTIYF
few | TRBJ2-7 | TRBV29-1 | - | TGCAGCGTTGAGACCGGACAGGGAGGGTACGAGCAGTACTTC | CSVETGQGGYEQYF
few | TRBJ2-7 | TRBV5-1 | - | TGTGCCAGCAGCTTGGTACGAGGAGACTACGAGCAGTACTTC | CASSLVRGDYEQYF
few | TRBJ1-1 | TRBV29-1 | - | TGCAGCGCCCGAGGGGGGATCCCTGAAGCTTTCTTT | CSARGGIPEAFF
- | TRBJ2-7 | TRBV28 | TRBD1 | TGTGCCAGCAGCCCGGAATGGGACAGGTCCTCCTACGAGCAGTACTTC | CASSPEWDRSSYEQYF
few | TRBJ2-3 | TRBV9 | TRBD2 | TGTGCCAGCAGCAGGACTAGCGGGAGTGTAGATACGCAGTATTTT | CASSRTSGSVDTQYF
- | TRBJ2-5 | TRBV10-2 | - | TGCGCCAGCAGTGAACTCACTATTGGGACCCAGTACTTC | CASSELTIGTQYF